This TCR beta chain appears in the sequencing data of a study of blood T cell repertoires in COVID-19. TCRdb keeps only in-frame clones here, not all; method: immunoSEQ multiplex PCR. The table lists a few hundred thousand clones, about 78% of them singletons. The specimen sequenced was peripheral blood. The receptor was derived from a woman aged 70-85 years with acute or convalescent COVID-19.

The chain's CDR3 is CSANRNTEAFF. The CDR3 DNA reads as TGCAGTGCTAACAGGAACACTGAAGCTTTCTTT. The genes are TRBV20-1 and TRBJ1-1; D remains ambiguous. V shed 4 bases and J shed 1 base, with 4 bases lying between them. Germline V CDR1 and CDR2: DFQATT, SNEGSKA (reference sequence). The CDR3 has 11 residues.